This TCR beta chain was sequenced in a study of identical twins. A universal primer site arose from template switching, and cDNA bore unique molecular identifiers. TCRdb ran MiXCR on the 5' RACE reads and lists one entry per CDR3 protein. Among 400,000 to 600,000 distinct CDR3 sequences listed, approximately 20% were seen once. There are 15 residues in the CDR3. Looked up from germline, CDR1 is MGHRA and CDR2 is YSYEKL. V dropped 8 bases and J dropped 10; count of bases not matched to a gene: 13. As concerns this clonotype: Its antigen is unknown.

Regarding the study as a whole: Zero-insertion analyses might be partly confounded by invariant T cells like MAIT and iNKT. Fewer insertions were carried by abundant cord blood beta clonotypes, but none was seen in memory repertoires. It was out-of-frame TCR alpha sharing in monozygotic twins that models underestimated.

The sample was also reused in another study, on yellow fever vaccine responses in identical twins.

The chain joins TRBV4-1 to TRBJ1-6; 8 nucleotides agree with TRBD1. The receptor was isolated from a woman in her late teens or twenties in good health. The specimen sequenced was CD4+ T cells sorted from blood. The CDR3 DNA reads as TGCGCCAGCCGGGCGGCGACAGGGGTAAACTCACCCCTCCACTTT. This sequence encodes CASRAATGVNSPLHF.